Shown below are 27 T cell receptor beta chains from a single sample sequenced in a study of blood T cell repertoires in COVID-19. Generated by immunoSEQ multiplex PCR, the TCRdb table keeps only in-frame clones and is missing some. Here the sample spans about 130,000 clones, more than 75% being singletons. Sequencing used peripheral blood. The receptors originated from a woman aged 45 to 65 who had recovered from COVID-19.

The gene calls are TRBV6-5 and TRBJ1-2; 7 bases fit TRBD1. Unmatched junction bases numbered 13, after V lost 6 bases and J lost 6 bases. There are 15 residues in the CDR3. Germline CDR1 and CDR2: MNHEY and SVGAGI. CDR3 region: CASSRQGTVVNGYTF. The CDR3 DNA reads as TGTGCCAGCAGCCGACAGGGCACCGTGGTGAATGGCTACACCTTC.

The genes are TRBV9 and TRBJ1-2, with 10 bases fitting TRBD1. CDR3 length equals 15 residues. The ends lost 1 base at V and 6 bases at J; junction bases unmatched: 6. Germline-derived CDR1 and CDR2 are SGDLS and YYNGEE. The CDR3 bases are TGTGCCAGCAGCGTAAGACAGGGGGCAGTGGATGGCTACACCTTC. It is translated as CASSVRQGAVDGYTF.

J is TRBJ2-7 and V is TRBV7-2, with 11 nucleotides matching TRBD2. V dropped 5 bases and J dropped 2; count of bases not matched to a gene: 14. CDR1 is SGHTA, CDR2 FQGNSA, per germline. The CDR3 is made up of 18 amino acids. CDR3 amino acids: CASSRARILAGGAYEQYF. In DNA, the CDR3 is TGTGCCAGCAGCCGCGCCCGAATTCTAGCGGGAGGAGCCTACGAGCAGTACTTC. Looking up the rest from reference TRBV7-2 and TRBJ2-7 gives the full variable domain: GAGVSQSPSNKVTEKGKDVELRCDPISGHTALYWYRQSLGQGLEFLIYFQGNSAPDKSGLPSDRFSAERTGGSVSTLTIQRTQQEDSAVYLCASSRARILAGGAYEQYFGPGTRLTVT.

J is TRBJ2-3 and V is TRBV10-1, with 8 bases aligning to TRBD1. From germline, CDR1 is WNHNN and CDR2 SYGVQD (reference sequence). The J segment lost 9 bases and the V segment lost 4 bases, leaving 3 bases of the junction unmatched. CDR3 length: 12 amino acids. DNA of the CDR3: TGCGCCAGCAGTGGTGGACAGGGAACGCAGTATTTT. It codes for CASSGGQGTQYF.

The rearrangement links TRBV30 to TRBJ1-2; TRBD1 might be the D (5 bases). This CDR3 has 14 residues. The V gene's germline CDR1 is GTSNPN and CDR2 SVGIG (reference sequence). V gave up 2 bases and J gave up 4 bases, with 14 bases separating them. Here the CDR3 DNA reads TGTGCCTGGAGTTTGCGGGGGGAGGCCTATGGCTACACCTTC. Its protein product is CAWSLRGEAYGYTF.

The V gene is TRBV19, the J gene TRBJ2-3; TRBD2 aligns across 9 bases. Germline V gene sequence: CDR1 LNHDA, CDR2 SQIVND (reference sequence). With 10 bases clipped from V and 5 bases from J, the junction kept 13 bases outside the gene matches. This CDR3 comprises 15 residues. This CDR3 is CATTMTSGKRDTQYF. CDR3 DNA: TGTGCCACTACAATGACTAGCGGAAAAAGAGATACGCAGTATTTT.

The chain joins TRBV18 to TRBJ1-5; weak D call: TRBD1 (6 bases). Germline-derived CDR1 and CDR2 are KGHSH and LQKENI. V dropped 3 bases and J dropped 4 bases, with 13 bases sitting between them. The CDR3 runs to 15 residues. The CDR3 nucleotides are TGTGCCAGCTCACCTTCCAACAGGGCAAATCAGCCCCAGCATTTT. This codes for CASSPSNRANQPQHF. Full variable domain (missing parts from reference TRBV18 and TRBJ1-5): NAGVMQNPRHLVRRRGQEARLRCSPMKGHSHVYWYRQLPEEGLKFMVYLQKENIIDESGMPKERFSAEFPKEGPSILRIQQVVRGDSAAYFCASSPSNRANQPQHFGDGTRLSIL.

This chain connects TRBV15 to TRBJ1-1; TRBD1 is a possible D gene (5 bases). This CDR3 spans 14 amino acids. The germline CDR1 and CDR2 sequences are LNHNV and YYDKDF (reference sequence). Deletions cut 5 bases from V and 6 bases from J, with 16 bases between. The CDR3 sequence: CATSRSGWIAEAFF. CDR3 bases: TGTGCCACCAGCCGATCAGGGTGGATCGCTGAAGCTTTCTTT. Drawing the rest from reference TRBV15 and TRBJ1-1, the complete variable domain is DAMVIQNPRYQVTQFGKPVTLSCSQTLNHNVMYWYQQKSSQAPKLLFHYYDKDFNNEADTPDNFQSRRPNTSFCFLDIRSPGLGDTAMYLCATSRSGWIAEAFFGQGTRLTVV.

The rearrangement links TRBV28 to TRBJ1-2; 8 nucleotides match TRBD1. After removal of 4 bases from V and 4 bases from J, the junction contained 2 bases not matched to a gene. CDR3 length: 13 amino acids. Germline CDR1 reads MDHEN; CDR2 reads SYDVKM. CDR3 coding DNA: TGTGCCAGCAGTTGGGGACAGGTCTATGGCTACACCTTC. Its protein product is CASSWGQVYGYTF.

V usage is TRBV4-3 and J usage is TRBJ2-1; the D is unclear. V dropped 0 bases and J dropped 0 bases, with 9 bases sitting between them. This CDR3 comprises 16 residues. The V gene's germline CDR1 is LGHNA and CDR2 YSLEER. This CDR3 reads CASSQEWAYSYNEQFF. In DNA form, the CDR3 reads TGCGCCAGCAGCCAAGAATGGGCATACTCCTACAATGAGCAGTTCTTC.

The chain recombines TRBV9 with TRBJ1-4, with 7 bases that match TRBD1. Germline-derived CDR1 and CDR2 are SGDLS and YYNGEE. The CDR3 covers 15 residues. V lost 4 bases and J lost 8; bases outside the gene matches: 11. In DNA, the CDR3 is TGTGCCAGCAGCCCCTGGAAGGGGGCGAGAGAAAAACTGTTTTTT. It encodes CASSPWKGAREKLFF.

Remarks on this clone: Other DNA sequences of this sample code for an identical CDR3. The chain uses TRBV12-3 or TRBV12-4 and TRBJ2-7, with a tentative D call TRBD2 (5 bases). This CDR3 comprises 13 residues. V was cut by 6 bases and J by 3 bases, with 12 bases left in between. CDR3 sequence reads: CASSRNRGYEQYF. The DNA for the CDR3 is TGTGCCAGCAGCCGCAACCGGGGCTACGAGCAGTACTTC.

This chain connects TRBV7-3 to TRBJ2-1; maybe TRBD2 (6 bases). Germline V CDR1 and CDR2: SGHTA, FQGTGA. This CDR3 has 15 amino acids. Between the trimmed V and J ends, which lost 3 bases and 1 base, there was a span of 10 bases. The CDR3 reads CASSFTGTSYNEQFF. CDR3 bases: TGTGCCAGCAGCTTCACCGGGACTTCCTACAATGAGCAGTTCTTC.

CDR3 region: CASSLPGTSGYEQYF. In nucleotides, the CDR3 is TGCGCCAGCAGTCTCCCCGGGACTAGCGGATACGAGCAGTACTTC. This chain connects TRBV5-1 to TRBJ2-7, with TRBD2 identical over 11 bases. The germline V gene has CDR1 SGHRS and CDR2 YFSETQ. The CDR3 totals 15 residues. The junction had 8 bases not matched to a gene; V was cut back by 5 bases and J by 4 bases.

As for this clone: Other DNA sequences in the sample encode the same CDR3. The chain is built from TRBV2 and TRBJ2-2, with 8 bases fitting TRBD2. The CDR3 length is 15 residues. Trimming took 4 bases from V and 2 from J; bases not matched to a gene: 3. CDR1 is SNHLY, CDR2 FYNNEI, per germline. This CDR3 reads CASSGGLANTGELFF. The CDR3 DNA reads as TGTGCCAGCAGTGGCGGACTAGCCAACACCGGGGAGCTGTTTTTT.

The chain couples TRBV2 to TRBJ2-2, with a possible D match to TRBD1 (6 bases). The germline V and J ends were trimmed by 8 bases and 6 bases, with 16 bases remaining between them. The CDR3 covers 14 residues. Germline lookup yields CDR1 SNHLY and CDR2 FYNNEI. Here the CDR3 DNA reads TGTGCCAGCCAAAGACAGGCCTCCGCCGGGGAGCTGTTTTTT. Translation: CASQRQASAGELFF.

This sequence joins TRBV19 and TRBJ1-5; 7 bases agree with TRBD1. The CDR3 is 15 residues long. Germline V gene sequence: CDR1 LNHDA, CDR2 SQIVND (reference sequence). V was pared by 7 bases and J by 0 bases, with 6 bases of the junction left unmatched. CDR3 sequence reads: CASTDRPHSNQPQHF. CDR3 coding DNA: TGTGCCAGTACGGACAGGCCGCATAGCAATCAGCCCCAGCATTTT.

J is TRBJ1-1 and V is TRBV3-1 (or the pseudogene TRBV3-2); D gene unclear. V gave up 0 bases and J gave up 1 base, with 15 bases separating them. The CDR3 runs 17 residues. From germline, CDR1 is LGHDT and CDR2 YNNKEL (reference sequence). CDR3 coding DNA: TGTGCCAGCAGCCAAGATCTGGGCACCCTCCGGAACACTGAAGCTTTCTTT. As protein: CASSQDLGTLRNTEAFF.

CDR3 bases: TGTGCCAGCAGCAAAGACCCTACCGATATCTCTGGAAACACCATATATTTT. Amino acids: CASSKDPTDISGNTIYF. The chain carries TRBV21-1 and TRBJ1-3. TRBV21-1 represents a pseudogene. This CDR3 region has 17 residues.

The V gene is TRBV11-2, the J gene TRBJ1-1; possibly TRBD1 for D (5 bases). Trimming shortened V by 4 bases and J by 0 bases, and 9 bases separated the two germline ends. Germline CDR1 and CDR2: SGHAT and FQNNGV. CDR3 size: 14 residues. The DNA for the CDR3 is TGTGCCAGCAGCTCTCAGGGTATGAACACTGAAGCTTTCTTT. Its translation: CASSSQGMNTEAFF.

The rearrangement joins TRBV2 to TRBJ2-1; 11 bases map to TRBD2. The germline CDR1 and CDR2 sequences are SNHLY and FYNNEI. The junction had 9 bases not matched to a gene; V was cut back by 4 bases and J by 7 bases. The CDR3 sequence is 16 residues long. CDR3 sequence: CASSGELAGGVNEQFF. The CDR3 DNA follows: TGTGCCAGCAGTGGAGAGCTAGCGGGAGGAGTGAATGAGCAGTTCTTC.

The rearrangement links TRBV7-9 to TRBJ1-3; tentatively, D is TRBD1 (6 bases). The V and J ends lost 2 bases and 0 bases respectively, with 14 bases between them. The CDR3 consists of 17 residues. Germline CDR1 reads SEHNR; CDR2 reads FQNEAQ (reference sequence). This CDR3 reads CASSLYTGSSSGNTIYF. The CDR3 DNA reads TGTGCCAGCAGCTTATATACAGGGTCGAGCTCTGGAAACACCATATATTTT.

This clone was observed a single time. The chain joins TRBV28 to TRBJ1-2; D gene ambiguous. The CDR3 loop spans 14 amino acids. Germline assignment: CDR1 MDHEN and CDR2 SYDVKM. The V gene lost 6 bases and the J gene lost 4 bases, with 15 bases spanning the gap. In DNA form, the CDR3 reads TGTGCCAGCAGAACCCCCAGGAAGAGCTATGGCTACACCTTC. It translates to CASRTPRKSYGYTF.

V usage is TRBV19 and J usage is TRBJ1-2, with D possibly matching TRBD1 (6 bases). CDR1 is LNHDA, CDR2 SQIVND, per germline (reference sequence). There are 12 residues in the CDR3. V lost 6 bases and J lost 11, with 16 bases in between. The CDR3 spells CASSDRTSPYTF. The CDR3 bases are TGTGCCAGTAGCGACAGGACGTCCCCGTACACCTTC.

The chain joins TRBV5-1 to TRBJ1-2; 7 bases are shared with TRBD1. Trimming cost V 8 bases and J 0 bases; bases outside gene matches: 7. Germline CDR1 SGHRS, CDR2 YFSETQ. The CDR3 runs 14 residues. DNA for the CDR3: TGCGCCAGTAACCGGGACAGCGCTAACTATGGCTACACCTTC. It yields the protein CASNRDSANYGYTF.

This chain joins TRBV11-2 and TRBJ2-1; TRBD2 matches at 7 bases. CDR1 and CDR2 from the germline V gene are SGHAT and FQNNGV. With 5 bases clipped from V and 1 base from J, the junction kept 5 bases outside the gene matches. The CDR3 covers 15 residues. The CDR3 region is CASSRSGTSYNEQFF. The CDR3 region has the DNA TGTGCCAGCAGCCGAAGCGGGACGTCCTACAATGAGCAGTTCTTC.

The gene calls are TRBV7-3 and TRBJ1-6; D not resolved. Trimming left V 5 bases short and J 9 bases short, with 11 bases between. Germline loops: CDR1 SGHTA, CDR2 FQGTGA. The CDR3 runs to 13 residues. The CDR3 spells CASSVYSGSPLHF. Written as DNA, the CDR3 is TGTGCCAGCAGCGTATATAGTGGTTCACCCCTCCACTTT.